This TCR beta chain was identified during a study of blood T cell repertoires in COVID-19. The CDR3 runs to 16 residues. V dropped 4 bases and J dropped 1; count of bases not matched to a gene: 6. Sequenced by immunoSEQ multiplex PCR; TCRdb stores in-frame clones only, minus some. The sample consists of nearly 80,000 clones, around 90% of them appearing once. The gene calls are TRBV23-1 and TRBJ1-5; TRBD1 aligns across 8 bases. TRBV23-1 is filed as an ORF, its function uncertain. Material: peripheral blood. This TCR derives from an elderly woman with acute or convalescent COVID-19. Here the CDR3 reads CASSPRGRESNQPQHF. CDR3 DNA sequence: TGCGCCAGCAGTCCCAGGGGGCGCGAAAGCAATCAGCCCCAGCATTTT.